This T cell receptor (beta chain) was sequenced in a study of technical replicates of blood from a few donors. The junction had 4 bases not matched to a gene; V was cut back by 6 bases and J by 3 bases. This CDR3 comprises 13 residues. From germline, CDR1 is MNHNS and CDR2 SASEGT. The sample holds one count of this clone. The repertoire was sequenced with immunoSEQ multiplex PCR; TCRdb's copy has only in-frame clones and lacks some. The sample has more than 70,000 clones, almost 98% seen once. Sequenced input: T cells isolated from PBMCs. The chain employs TRBV6-1 and TRBJ1-2; 7 positions agree with TRBD1. This TCR derives from a human donor in good health. CDR3: CASRVGTDYGYTF. CDR3 coding DNA: TGTGCCAGCAGGGTCGGGACAGACTATGGCTACACCTTC.